This T cell receptor (beta chain) was sequenced during a study of shared clonotypes between healthy human individuals. V dropped 0 bases and J dropped 6 bases, with 8 bases sitting between them. This CDR3 has 13 amino acids. The germline V gene has CDR1 LGHNA and CDR2 YSLEER. Assay: immunoSEQ multiplex PCR; the TCRdb copy retains only in-frame clones and omits some. The repertoire includes about 1.4 million clones, approximately 97% of them detected once, and roughly 1.2% sits in the top ten. The chain uses TRBV4-3 and TRBJ2-5; no clear D gene. The specimen was naive CD4+ T cells sorted from blood. Subset defined: CD45RA+ positively selected. The source of this sequence is a man younger than 40 in good health. Written as DNA, the CDR3 is TGCGCCAGCAGCCAAGATAGGCGCAAGACCCAGTACTTC. Residues: CASSQDRRKTQYF.